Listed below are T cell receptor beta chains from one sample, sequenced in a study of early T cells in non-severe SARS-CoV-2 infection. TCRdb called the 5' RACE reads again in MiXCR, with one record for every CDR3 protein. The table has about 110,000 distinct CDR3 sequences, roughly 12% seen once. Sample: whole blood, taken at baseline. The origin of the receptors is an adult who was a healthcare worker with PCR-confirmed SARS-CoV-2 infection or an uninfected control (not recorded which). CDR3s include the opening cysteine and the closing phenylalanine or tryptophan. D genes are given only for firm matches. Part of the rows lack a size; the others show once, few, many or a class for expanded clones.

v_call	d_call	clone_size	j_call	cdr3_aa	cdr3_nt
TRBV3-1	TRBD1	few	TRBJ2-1	CASSPSDREYNEQFF	TGTGCCAGCAGCCCTTCGGACAGGGAATACAATGAGCAGTTCTTC
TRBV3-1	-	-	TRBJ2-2	CASSQVGRVTGELFF	TGTGCCAGCAGCCAAGTCGGGAGAGTCACCGGGGAGCTGTTTTTT
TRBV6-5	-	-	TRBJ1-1	CASKVNTEAFF	TGTGCCAGCAAGGTGAACACTGAAGCTTTCTTT
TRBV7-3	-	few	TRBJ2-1	CASSLYPGLSYNEQFF	TGTGCCAGCAGCTTATATCCGGGCCTCTCCTACAATGAGCAGTTCTTC
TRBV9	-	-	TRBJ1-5	CASRLDGNQPQHF	TGTGCCAGCAGACTGGACGGCAATCAGCCCCAGCATTTT
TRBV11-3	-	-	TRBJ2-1	CASSLVQGGEQFF	TGTGCCAGCAGCTTAGTGCAGGGCGGTGAGCAGTTCTTC
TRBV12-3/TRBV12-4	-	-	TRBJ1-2	CASRNGGNGYTF	TGTGCCAGCAGAAACGGGGGGAATGGCTACACCTTC
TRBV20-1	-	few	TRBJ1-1	CSAAHTEAFF	TGCAGTGCTGCCCACACTGAAGCTTTCTTT
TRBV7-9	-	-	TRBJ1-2	CASSLTEEGYTF	TGTGCCAGCAGCTTAACGGAGGAGGGCTACACCTTC
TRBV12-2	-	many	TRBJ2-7	CASRFTRGSYEQYF	TGTGCAAGTCGCTTTACTAGGGGGTCCTACGAGCAGTACTTC
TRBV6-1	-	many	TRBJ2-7	CASTASYEQYF	TGTGCCAGCACGGCCTCCTACGAGCAGTACTTC
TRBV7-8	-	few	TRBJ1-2	CASSLTHSYGYTF	TGTGCCAGCAGCCTAACACACAGCTATGGCTACACCTTC
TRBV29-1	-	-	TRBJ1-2	CSVVEGVRLNYGYTF	TGCAGCGTTGTTGAAGGGGTCCGCTTAAACTATGGCTACACCTTC
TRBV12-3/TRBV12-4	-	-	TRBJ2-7	CASSLDPKSYEQYF	TGTGCCAGCAGTTTAGACCCTAAGTCCTACGAGCAGTACTTC
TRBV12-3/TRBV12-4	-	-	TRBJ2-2	CASSPRTRRGGELFF	TGTGCCAGCAGTCCGAGGACCCGTCGGGGCGGGGAGCTGTTTTTT
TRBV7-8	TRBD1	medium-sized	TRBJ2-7	CASSVGQAYEQYF	TGTGCCAGCAGCGTAGGACAGGCCTACGAGCAGTACTTC
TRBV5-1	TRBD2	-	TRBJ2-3	CASSLTSGGPDTQYF	TGCGCCAGCAGCTTGACTAGCGGGGGACCAGATACGCAGTATTTT
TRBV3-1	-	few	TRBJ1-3	CASSQEGRSSGNTIYF	TGTGCCAGCAGCCAAGAAGGCAGGAGCTCTGGAAACACCATATATTTT
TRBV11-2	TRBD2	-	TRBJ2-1	CASSLEVASGRRFF	TGTGCCAGCAGCTTAGAGGTGGCTAGCGGGAGAAGGTTCTTC
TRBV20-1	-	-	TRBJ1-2	CSARRQEGGYGYTF	TGCAGTGCTAGAAGACAGGAGGGGGGCTATGGCTACACCTTC
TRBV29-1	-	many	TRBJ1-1	CSVPGSLIAFF	TGCAGCGTTCCGGGGAGCCTGATAGCTTTCTTT
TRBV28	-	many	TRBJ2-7	CASSPPVLSTGTYEQYF	TGTGCCAGCAGTCCCCCCGTACTGTCGACAGGAACCTACGAGCAGTACTTC
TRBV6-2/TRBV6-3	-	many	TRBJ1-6	CASKSAGSSYNSPLHF	TGTGCCAGCAAATCCGCGGGGAGCTCCTATAATTCACCCCTCCACTTT
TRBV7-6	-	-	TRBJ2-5	CASSLSRQVDRYF	TGTGCCAGCAGCTTATCCCGACAGGTCGATCGGTACTTC
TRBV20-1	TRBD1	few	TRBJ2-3	CSAPGTGGSTDTQYF	TGCAGTGCGCCTGGGACAGGGGGAAGCACAGATACGCAGTATTTT
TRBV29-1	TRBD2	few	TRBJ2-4	CSVFKGTSGMLGSKNIQYF	TGCAGCGTTTTTAAAGGGACTAGCGGGATGTTAGGATCCAAAAACATTCAGTACTTC
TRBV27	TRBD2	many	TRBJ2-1	CASTREGPGYNEQFF	TGTGCCAGCACGCGGGAGGGCCCGGGGTACAATGAGCAGTTCTTC
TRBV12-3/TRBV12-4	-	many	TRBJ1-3	CASRTSGGLVTIYF	TGTGCCAGCAGAACCTCAGGTGGTCTCGTCACCATATATTTT
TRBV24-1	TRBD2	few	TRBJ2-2	CATSDPTSGGNTGELFF	TGTGCCACCAGTGACCCAACTAGCGGGGGGAACACCGGGGAGCTGTTTTTT
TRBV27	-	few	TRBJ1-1	CASSLHGFTEAFF	TGTGCCAGCAGTTTGCATGGTTTCACTGAAGCTTTCTTT
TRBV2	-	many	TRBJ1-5	CASSPGTTNQPQHF	TGTGCCAGCAGCCCCGGGACAACAAATCAGCCCCAGCATTTT
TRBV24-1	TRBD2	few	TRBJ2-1	CATSDGATSGIKYGEQFF	TGTGCCACCAGTGATGGGGCGACTAGCGGGATTAAGTACGGTGAGCAGTTCTTC
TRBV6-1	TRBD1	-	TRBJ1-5	CASDRGLGQPQHF	TGTGCCAGTGACAGGGGGTTAGGACAGCCCCAGCATTTT
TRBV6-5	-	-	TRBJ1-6	CASSYRALNSPLHF	TGTGCCAGCAGTTACAGGGCGCTTAATTCACCCCTCCACTTT
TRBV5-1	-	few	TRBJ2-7	CASSHPSLLRGRPYEQYF	TGCGCCAGCAGCCATCCCTCTCTATTGCGGGGGCGCCCCTACGAGCAGTACTTC
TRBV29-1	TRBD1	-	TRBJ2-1	CSAAPGQEQFF	TGCAGCGCGGCTCCGGGACAGGAGCAGTTCTTC
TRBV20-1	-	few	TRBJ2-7	CSAGILYEQYF	TGCAGTGCTGGAATTCTCTACGAGCAGTACTTC
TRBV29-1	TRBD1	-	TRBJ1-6	CSTRQGDNSPLHF	TGCAGCACTAGACAGGGGGATAATTCACCCCTCCACTTT
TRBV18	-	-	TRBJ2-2	CASSPPAVRELFF	TGTGCCAGCTCACCACCTGCAGTCCGGGAGCTGTTTTTT
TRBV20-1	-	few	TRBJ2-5	CSPRGRMETQYF	TGTTCCCCTAGGGGCAGGATGGAGACCCAGTACTTC
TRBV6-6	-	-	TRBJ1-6	CASSLRAPVSPLHF	TGTGCCAGCAGTCTCCGGGCCCCGGTCTCACCCCTCCACTTT
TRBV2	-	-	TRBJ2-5	CASSPRREETQYF	TGTGCCAGCAGCCCCCGGAGGGAAGAGACCCAGTACTTC